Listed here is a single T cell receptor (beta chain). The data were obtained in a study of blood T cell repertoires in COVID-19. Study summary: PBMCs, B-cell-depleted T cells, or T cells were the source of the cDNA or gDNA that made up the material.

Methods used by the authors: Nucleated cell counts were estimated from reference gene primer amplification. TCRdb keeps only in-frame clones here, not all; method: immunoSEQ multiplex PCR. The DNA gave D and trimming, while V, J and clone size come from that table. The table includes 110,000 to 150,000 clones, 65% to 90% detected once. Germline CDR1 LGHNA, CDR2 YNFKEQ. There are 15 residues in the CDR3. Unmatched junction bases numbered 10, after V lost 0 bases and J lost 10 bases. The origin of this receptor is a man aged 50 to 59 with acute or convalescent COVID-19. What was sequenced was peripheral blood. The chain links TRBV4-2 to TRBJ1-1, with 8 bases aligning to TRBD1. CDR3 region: CASSQEGGTGVVAFF. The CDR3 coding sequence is TGTGCCAGCAGCCAAGAAGGCGGGACAGGCGTTGTAGCTTTCTTT.